Presented here are 28 T cell receptor beta chains from one specimen sequenced in a study of blood T cell repertoires in COVID-19 (dated by TCRdb to 2020 to 2021). Libraries were constructed by the immunoSEQ multiplex PCR assay. The table comes from immuneACCESS by way of TCRdb, which keeps in-frame sequences with V and J called. Part of the clones is missing from these tables; in studies checked, under half for an unresolved V gene and the rest for unknown reasons. This sample comprises about 170,000 clones, 80% to 85% of them detected only once. The ten top clones hold approximately 10% of the sample. Specimen: peripheral blood. Source of these receptors: a man between 65 and 85 years old with active or convalescent COVID-19.

The rearrangement uses TRBV29-1 and TRBJ2-7; possibly TRBD1 for D (6 bases). Between the trimmed V and J ends, which lost 0 bases and 2 bases, there was a span of 14 bases. The length of the CDR3 is 15 residues. Germline lookup yields CDR1 SQVTM and CDR2 ANQGSEA. The CDR3, as DNA: TGCAGCGTTGAAGATCAGGCAGGGGCAACCTACGAGCAGTACTTC. It specifies CSVEDQAGATYEQYF.

V gene TRBV18 combines with J gene TRBJ1-3, with 7 bases that match TRBD1. Trimming removed 4 bases from V and 1 base from J; junction bases left unmatched: 7. Per the germline V gene, CDR1 is KGHSH and CDR2 is LQKENI. The CDR3 spans 16 residues. CDR3 sequence reads: CASSLHETGSGNTIYF. The CDR3 DNA sequence: TGTGCCAGCTCACTACACGAGACAGGGTCTGGAAACACCATATATTTT.

V and J are TRBV6-5 and TRBJ2-1; TRBD2 matches at 11 bases. V lost 5 bases, J lost 6 bases, and 6 bases stayed unmatched. This CDR3 contains 15 residues. Germline assignment: CDR1 MNHEY and CDR2 SVGAGI. This chain's CDR3 is CASSRTSGGLNEQFF. Here the CDR3 DNA reads TGTGCCAGCAGTCGAACTAGCGGGGGCCTCAATGAGCAGTTCTTC.

The rearrangement joins TRBV19 to TRBJ1-5; no clear D. The CDR3 is 13 residues long. Germline CDR1 reads LNHDA; CDR2 reads SQIVND (reference sequence). The ends were cut back, 3 bases at V and 10 bases at J, with 13 bases in the middle. The DNA of the CDR3 is TGTGCCAGTAGTATTTCGGGGTACGGCCCCCAGCATTTT. Amino acid sequence: CASSISGYGPQHF.

V is TRBV24-1 and J is TRBJ2-3; 9 nucleotides align to TRBD2. After removal of 3 bases from V and 4 bases from J, the junction contained 10 bases not matched to a gene. This CDR3 has 17 amino acids. The germline CDR1 and CDR2 sequences are KGHDR and SFDVKD. In DNA form, the CDR3 reads TGTGCCACCAGTGATCCCCCGGGGCGGGGGGGTTCAGATACGCAGTATTTT. Protein sequence: CATSDPPGRGGSDTQYF.

The chain links TRBV28 to TRBJ1-2; D unclear. Trimming removed 7 bases from V and 8 bases from J, with 14 bases in between. CDR3 length equals 12 residues. Germline assignment: CDR1 MDHEN and CDR2 SYDVKM. The CDR3 sequence: CASNTRAGGYTF. CDR3 in DNA: TGTGCCAGCAATACTAGGGCGGGCGGCTACACCTTC.

The chain recombines TRBV7-9 with TRBJ1-1; D is unclear. The CDR3 length is 13 residues. Trimming removed 3 bases at V and 3 bases at J, with 8 bases between. Germline values: CDR1 SEHNR, CDR2 FQNEAQ (reference sequence). The CDR3 nucleotides are TGTGCCAGCAGCTTCGACGGAGACACTGAAGCTTTCTTT. Translated, it gives CASSFDGDTEAFF.

The sample holds one count of this clone. The chain joins TRBV6-1 to TRBJ2-7, with D perhaps matching TRBD1 (6 bases). The CDR3 extends over 14 amino acids. CDR1 and CDR2 (germline): MNHNS, SASEGT. V lost 3 bases and J lost 3, with 12 bases in between. CDR3 region: CASSDTGRSYEQYF. In DNA form, the CDR3 reads TGTGCCAGCAGTGATACAGGGAGAAGCTACGAGCAGTACTTC.

In DNA, the CDR3 is TGTGCCTGGAGTGTACGGGGACAGCTTGGCAATGAGCAGTTCTTC. Protein product: CAWSVRGQLGNEQFF. The rearrangement links TRBV30 to TRBJ2-1; 7 positions match TRBD1. V was pared by 0 bases and J by 6 bases, with 8 bases of the junction left unmatched. The CDR3 consists of 15 residues. Germline loops: CDR1 GTSNPN, CDR2 SVGIG (reference sequence).

This clone was seen more than once but under ten times. This sequence joins TRBV5-1 and TRBJ1-6, with D uncertain. The length of the CDR3 is 15 residues. The V and J ends lost 1 base and 0 bases respectively, with 5 bases between them. Germline assignment: CDR1 SGHRS and CDR2 YFSETQ. The CDR3 sequence: CASSLSSSYNSPLHF. CDR3 in DNA: TGCGCCAGCAGCTTGTCCAGCTCCTATAATTCACCCCTCCACTTT.

V is TRBV27 and J is TRBJ2-2; 8 bases match TRBD2. The junction had 3 bases not matched to a gene; V was cut back by 5 bases and J by 4 bases. Germline V gene sequence: CDR1 MNHEY, CDR2 SMNVEV (reference sequence). The length of the CDR3 is 14 residues. This CDR3 reads CASSTRGGTGELFF. The CDR3 DNA sequence: TGTGCCAGCAGTACCCGGGGGGGCACCGGGGAGCTGTTTTTT.

V is TRBV27 and J is TRBJ2-1; possibly TRBD2 for D (5 bases). The V gene's germline CDR1 is MNHEY and CDR2 SMNVEV (reference sequence). The CDR3 totals 14 residues. V gave up 5 bases and J gave up 0 bases, with 8 bases separating them. The CDR3 sequence is CASSGLASYNEQFF. The CDR3 DNA is TGTGCCAGCAGTGGTCTAGCCTCCTACAATGAGCAGTTCTTC.

CDR3 bases: TGTGCCAGCAGCCCCGCCTGGCGGGGGGTCGAAGAGACCCAGTACTTC. Its translation is CASSPAWRGVEETQYF. The chain links TRBV7-6 to TRBJ2-5; TRBD2 matches 8 bases. With V trimmed by 5 bases and J by 3 bases, 11 bases remained unmatched. In germline, CDR1 is SGHVS, CDR2 FNYEAQ. The CDR3 contains 16 residues.

The CDR3 DNA follows: TGTGCCAGTACCCCGGGTGGCGCTAATGAAAAACTGTTTTTT. The encoded protein is CASTPGGANEKLFF. The chain recombines TRBV19 with TRBJ1-4; no clear D. The CDR3 is 14 amino acids. The germline V gene has CDR1 LNHDA and CDR2 SQIVND (reference sequence). Trimming took 7 bases from V and 3 from J, leaving 12 bases between them.

This clone showed up just a few times. CDR3 residues: CASLLTGEGGNQPQHF. CDR3 sequence (DNA): TGTGCCAGCCTTTTGACCGGGGAAGGCGGCAATCAGCCCCAGCATTTT. The rearrangement uses TRBV28 and TRBJ1-5; no definite D call. The CDR3 consists of 16 residues. The V gene lost 8 bases and the J gene lost 2 bases, with 19 bases spanning the gap. Germline V lookup: CDR1 MDHEN, CDR2 SYDVKM.

The sample holds a few counts of this clone. The chain links TRBV19 to TRBJ2-2, with 13 bases fitting TRBD2. The V and J ends lost 7 bases and 2 bases, in that order; junction bases with no gene match: 10. The CDR3 sequence is 18 residues long. Germline V gene sequence: CDR1 LNHDA, CDR2 SQIVND (reference sequence). The CDR3 sequence: CASTGLAGRDTNTGELFF. The CDR3 nucleotides read TGTGCCAGTACGGGACTAGCGGGGAGGGATACTAACACCGGGGAGCTGTTTTTT.

The chain links TRBV5-6 to TRBJ2-5; 14 positions agree with TRBD2. Germline values: CDR1 SGHDT, CDR2 YYEEEE. Trimming at V came to 0 bases and at J to 4 bases, leaving 5 bases not matched to a gene. The CDR3 has 17 residues. The CDR3 sequence: CASSLVGLAGGGETQYF. The CDR3 coding sequence is TGTGCCAGCAGCTTGGTAGGACTAGCGGGGGGTGGAGAGACCCAGTACTTC.

This clone was recorded a few times. As DNA, the CDR3 is TGCGCCAGCAGCCATGGGACAGCATCTAACTATGGCTACACCTTC. Translating gives CASSHGTASNYGYTF. J is TRBJ1-2 and V is TRBV5-1, with 7 bases lining up with TRBD1. V was pared by 4 bases and J by 0 bases, with 6 bases of the junction left unmatched. The CDR3 length is 15 residues. Germline CDR1 reads SGHRS; CDR2 reads YFSETQ.

This chain connects TRBV15 to TRBJ2-7; possibly TRBD1 for D (6 bases). The V gene's germline CDR1 is LNHNV and CDR2 YYDKDF (reference sequence). The CDR3 sequence is 14 residues long. V was trimmed by 1 base and J by 4 bases, leaving 11 bases between them. The CDR3 here is CATSRGSQGYEQYF. CDR3 nucleotide sequence: TGTGCCACCAGCAGAGGCTCGCAGGGGTACGAGCAGTACTTC.

This clone was picked up one time. The CDR3 is CASSYSSSSYEQYF. The DNA for the CDR3 is TGTGCCAGCAGTTACTCGAGTTCCTCCTACGAGCAGTACTTC. The gene calls are TRBV6-2 or TRBV6-3 and TRBJ2-7; D gene uncertain. V was cut by 0 bases and J by 0 bases, with 6 bases left in between. The CDR3 loop spans 14 amino acids. Germline V CDR1 and CDR2: MNHEY, SVGEGT.

This chain uses TRBV11-2 with TRBJ1-1, with 7 bases aligning to TRBD1. V lost 5 bases, J lost 6 bases, and 9 bases stayed unmatched. Germline lookup yields CDR1 SGHAT and CDR2 FQNNGV. The CDR3 contains 14 residues. As DNA, the CDR3 is TGTGCCAGCAGCCCCCTCCAGGGGGTCTCTGAAGCTTTCTTT. As protein: CASSPLQGVSEAFF.

The chain recombines TRBV28 with TRBJ2-7, with 11 nucleotides matching TRBD1. V lost 4 bases and J lost 2; bases outside the gene matches: 4. Germline CDR1 is MDHEN and CDR2 is SYDVKM. This CDR3 has 15 amino acids. The CDR3 spells CASSSQGQGAYEQYF. The CDR3 nucleotides are TGTGCCAGCAGTTCGCAGGGACAGGGGGCCTACGAGCAGTACTTC.

The rearrangement joins TRBV19 to TRBJ1-1; D unresolved. The germline V gene has CDR1 LNHDA and CDR2 SQIVND (reference sequence). V shed 9 bases and J shed 8 bases, with 19 bases lying between them. The CDR3 has 13 amino acids. In DNA form, the CDR3 reads TGTGCCAGCGCGGACCTCGCGGGGTTGGAAGCTTTCTTT. It yields the protein CASADLAGLEAFF.

V usage is TRBV28 and J usage is TRBJ1-2, with a weak D call TRBD1 (6 bases). Trimming removed 8 bases at V and 3 bases at J, with 22 bases between. The CDR3 contains 16 residues. Per germline, CDR1 MDHEN and CDR2 SYDVKM. The CDR3 DNA reads TGTGCCAGCGGCAACCCAACCAGGGGTGCGGACTATGGCTACACCTTC. Translating gives CASGNPTRGADYGYTF.

This clone was detected a few times. The chain recombines TRBV19 with TRBJ2-2; 7 bases are a match to TRBD1. The germline V gene has CDR1 LNHDA and CDR2 SQIVND (reference sequence). The V segment lost 5 bases and the J segment 4 bases; nucleotides outside the gene matches: 7. The CDR3 has 15 amino acids. The CDR3 bases are TGTGCCAGTAGTTCCCCGACAGGGCGCACCGGGGAGCTGTTTTTT. This translates into CASSSPTGRTGELFF.

The chain employs TRBV5-4 and TRBJ1-3; TRBD1 matches at 11 bases. CDR1 is SGHNT, CDR2 YYREEE, per germline (reference sequence). J lost 3 bases, V lost 2 bases, and 7 bases had no gene match. This CDR3 has 17 residues. CDR3 residues: CASSFGGQGAYGNTIYF. DNA of the CDR3: TGTGCCAGCAGCTTTGGCGGACAGGGGGCGTATGGAAACACCATATATTTT.

The rearrangement joins TRBV18 to TRBJ1-1; a possible D gene is TRBD1 (6 bases). This CDR3 is 15 amino acids long. Trimming shortened V by 1 base and J by 1 base, and 10 bases separated the two germline ends. The germline V gene has CDR1 KGHSH and CDR2 LQKENI. The CDR3, as DNA: TGTGCCAGCTCACCACAAAACAGGGCGAACACTGAAGCTTTCTTT. Protein sequence: CASSPQNRANTEAFF.

V is TRBV4-3 and J is TRBJ1-6; D is possibly TRBD1 (6 bases). This CDR3 spans 17 amino acids. Germline values: CDR1 LGHNA, CDR2 YSLEER. V lost 4 bases, J lost 8 bases, and 21 bases lay in between. The CDR3 here is CASSLIRGSQGDSPLHF. CDR3 DNA sequence: TGCGCCAGCAGCCTCATCAGGGGTTCGCAGGGTGATTCACCCCTCCACTTT.